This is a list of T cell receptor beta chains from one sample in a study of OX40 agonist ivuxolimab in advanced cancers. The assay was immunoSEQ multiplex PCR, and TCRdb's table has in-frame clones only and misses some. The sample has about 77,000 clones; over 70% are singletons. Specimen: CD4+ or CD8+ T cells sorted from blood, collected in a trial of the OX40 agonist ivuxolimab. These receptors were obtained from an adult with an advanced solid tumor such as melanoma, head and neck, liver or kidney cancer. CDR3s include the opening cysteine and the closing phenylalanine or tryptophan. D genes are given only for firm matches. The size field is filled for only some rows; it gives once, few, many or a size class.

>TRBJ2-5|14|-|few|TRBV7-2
CASSLGGWGETQYF
TGTGCCAGCAGCTTAGGGGGATGGGGGGAGACCCAGTACTTC
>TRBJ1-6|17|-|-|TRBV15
CATSRVGRGWYNSPLHF
TGTGCCACCAGCAGAGTTGGCAGGGGCTGGTATAATTCACCCCTCCACTTT
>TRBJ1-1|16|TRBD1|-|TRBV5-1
CASSPLGQGEWTEAFF
TGCGCCAGCAGCCCACTCGGACAGGGGGAATGGACTGAAGCTTTCTTT
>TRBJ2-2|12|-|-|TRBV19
CASSWSTGELFF
TGTGCCAGTAGTTGGAGCACCGGGGAGCTGTTTTTT
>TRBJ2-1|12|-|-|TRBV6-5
CASSYQQGEQFF
TGTGCCAGCAGTTACCAGCAAGGTGAGCAGTTCTTC
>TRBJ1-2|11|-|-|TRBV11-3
CASSLGPGYTF
TGTGCCAGCAGCTTGGGGCCTGGCTACACCTTC
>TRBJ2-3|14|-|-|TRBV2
CASSDQQGSDTQYF
TGTGCCAGCAGTGACCAACAGGGCTCAGATACGCAGTATTTT
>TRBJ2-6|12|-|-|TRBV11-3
CASSLDYNVLTF
TGTGCCAGCAGCTTAGACTACAACGTCCTGACTTTC
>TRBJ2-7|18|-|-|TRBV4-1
CASSQDVVSDSLSYEQYF
TGCGCCAGCAGCCAAGATGTGGTTTCGGACAGCCTCTCCTACGAGCAGTACTTC
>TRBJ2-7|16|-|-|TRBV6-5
CASSYSGGPSSYEQYF
TGTGCCAGCAGTTACTCAGGGGGGCCTAGCTCCTACGAGCAGTACTTC
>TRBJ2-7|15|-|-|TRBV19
CASSPPQRARVEQYF
TGTGCCAGTAGTCCCCCGCAGCGGGCAAGGGTCGAGCAGTACTTC
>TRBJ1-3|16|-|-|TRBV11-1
CASSLMDWSSGNTIYF
TGTGCCAGCAGCTTAATGGACTGGAGCTCTGGAAACACCATATATTTT
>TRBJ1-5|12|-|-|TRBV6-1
CASSPINQPQHF
TGTGCCAGCAGCCCGATTAATCAGCCCCAGCATTTT
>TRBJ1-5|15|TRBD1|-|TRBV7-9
CASSSTTGENQPQHF
TGTGCCAGCAGCTCGACGACAGGGGAGAATCAGCCCCAGCATTTT
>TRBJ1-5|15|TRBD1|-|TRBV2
CASRRTGYSNQPQHF
TGTGCCAGCAGGAGGACAGGTTATAGCAATCAGCCCCAGCATTTT
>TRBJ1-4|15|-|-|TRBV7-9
CASSLAETENEKLFF
TGTGCCAGCAGCTTAGCAGAGACAGAGAATGAAAAACTGTTTTTT
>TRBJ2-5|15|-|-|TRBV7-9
CASSSRTATGETQYF
TGTGCCAGCAGCTCAAGGACAGCGACAGGAGAGACCCAGTACTTC
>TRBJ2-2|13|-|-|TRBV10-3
CAIRGANTGELFF
TGTGCCATCAGGGGCGCGAACACCGGGGAGCTGTTTTTT
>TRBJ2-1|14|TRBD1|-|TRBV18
CASSPGGQINEQFF
TGTGCCAGCTCACCAGGGGGACAGATCAATGAGCAGTTCTTC
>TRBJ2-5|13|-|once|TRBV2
CASQVGIMETQYF
TGTGCCAGCCAAGTGGGAATCATGGAGACCCAGTACTTC
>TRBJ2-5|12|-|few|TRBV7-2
CASSSYGETQYF
TGTGCCAGCAGCTCCTACGGCGAGACCCAGTACTTC
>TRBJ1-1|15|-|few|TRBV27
CASRNPRVGNTEAFF
TGTGCCAGCAGGAATCCCAGAGTGGGGAACACTGAAGCTTTCTTT
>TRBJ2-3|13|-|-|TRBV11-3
CASSLLFTDTQYF
TGTGCCAGCAGCTTACTATTCACAGATACGCAGTATTTT
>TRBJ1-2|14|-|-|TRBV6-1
CASSENPGFGGYTF
TGTGCCAGCAGTGAAAACCCCGGGTTTGGTGGCTACACCTTC
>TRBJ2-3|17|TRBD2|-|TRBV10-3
CAISESIGSGRTDTQYF
TGTGCCATCAGTGAGTCCATCGGTAGCGGGAGAACAGATACGCAGTATTTT
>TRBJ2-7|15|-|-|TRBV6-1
CASSVRGMGSYEQYF
TGTGCCAGCAGTGTGAGAGGGATGGGGTCCTACGAGCAGTACTTC
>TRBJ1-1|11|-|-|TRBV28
CASSRGLRAFF
TGTGCCAGCAGTCGCGGGTTGAGAGCTTTCTTT
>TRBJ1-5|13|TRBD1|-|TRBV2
CASRLTGIQPQHF
TGTGCCAGCCGATTGACAGGGATTCAGCCCCAGCATTTT
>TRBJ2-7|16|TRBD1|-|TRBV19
CASSARDSSFSYEQYF
TGTGCCAGTAGTGCCCGGGACAGCTCCTTCTCCTACGAGCAGTACTTC
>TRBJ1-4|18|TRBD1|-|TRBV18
CASSPTQQDRAIYEKLFF
TGTGCCAGCTCACCCACGCAGCAAGACAGGGCGATTTATGAAAAACTGTTTTTT
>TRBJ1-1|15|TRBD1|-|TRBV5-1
CASSTLDRGNTEAFF
TGCGCCAGCAGCACATTGGACAGGGGTAACACTGAAGCTTTCTTT
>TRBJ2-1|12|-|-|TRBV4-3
CASSQERYEQFF
TGCGCCAGCAGCCAAGAGCGGTATGAGCAGTTCTTC
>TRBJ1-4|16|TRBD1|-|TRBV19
CASRRDRPRGNEKLFF
TGTGCCAGTAGACGGGACAGACCCAGGGGTAATGAAAAACTGTTTTTT
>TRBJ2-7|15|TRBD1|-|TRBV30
CAWSSGTGGFYEQYF
TGTGCCTGGAGCTCCGGGACAGGGGGCTTCTACGAGCAGTACTTC
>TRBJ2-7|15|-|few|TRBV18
CASSPGQLSSYEQYF
TGTGCCAGCTCACCAGGACAGTTGAGCTCCTACGAGCAGTACTTC
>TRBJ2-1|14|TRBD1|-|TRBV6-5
CASRGQGGNNEQFF
TGTGCCAGCAGGGGACAGGGGGGGAACAATGAGCAGTTCTTC